This T cell receptor beta chain was documented in a study of T cell clusters in autoimmune cytopenias. Each sample's input was 250 ng genomic DNA, 30,000 to 45,000 genome equivalents. This CDR3 has 14 residues. This clonotype is called medium-sized based on its frequency. One tube held mixed TRB-A and TRB-B primer pools for touch-down PCR. TCRdb processed the multiplex PCR reads again and assigns one entry to each CDR3 protein, with no DNA. This sample's clone table lists approximately 3,100 distinct CDR3 sequences. Sequencing was done on a sample of peripheral blood. This clonotype was obtained from a human donor with an autoimmune cytopenia or autoimmune hepatitis (not recorded which). This chain links TRBV12-3 or TRBV12-4 with TRBJ1-1; absent DNA, TCRdb's TRBD1 call cannot be checked. Here the CDR3 reads CASSYDRSFTEAFF.